This T cell receptor (beta chain) is from a study of blood T cell repertoires in COVID-19. Study as a whole: Sites in the United States, Italy and Spain provided acute and convalescent COVID-19 samples. The cDNA or gDNA used as material had been derived from T cells, B-cell-depleted T cells, or PBMCs.

CDR1 SEHNR and CDR2 FQNEAQ come from the germline V gene (reference sequence). The CDR3 has 16 amino acids. V was pared by 7 bases and J by 4 bases, with 12 bases of the junction left unmatched. Study processing details: From reference gene primer amplification, estimates of nucleated cell counts were derived. Sequencing was performed with immunoSEQ multiplex PCR; in TCRdb, only in-frame clones are kept and a portion is missing. V, J and clone size derive from that table, while D and trimming were established from the DNA sequence. Of about 210,000 clones listed, approximately 90% were seen once; the top ten hold around 4.8%.

Sequenced sample: peripheral blood. This clonotype originated in a woman between 40 and 50 years old with acute or convalescent COVID-19. The J gene is TRBJ2-3, the V gene TRBV7-9; the match to TRBD2 covers 9 bases. The CDR3 coding sequence is TGTGCCAGCAATAAGAAGGTGGTAGCGGGGGCAGATACGCAGTATTTT. Protein product: CASNKKVVAGADTQYF.